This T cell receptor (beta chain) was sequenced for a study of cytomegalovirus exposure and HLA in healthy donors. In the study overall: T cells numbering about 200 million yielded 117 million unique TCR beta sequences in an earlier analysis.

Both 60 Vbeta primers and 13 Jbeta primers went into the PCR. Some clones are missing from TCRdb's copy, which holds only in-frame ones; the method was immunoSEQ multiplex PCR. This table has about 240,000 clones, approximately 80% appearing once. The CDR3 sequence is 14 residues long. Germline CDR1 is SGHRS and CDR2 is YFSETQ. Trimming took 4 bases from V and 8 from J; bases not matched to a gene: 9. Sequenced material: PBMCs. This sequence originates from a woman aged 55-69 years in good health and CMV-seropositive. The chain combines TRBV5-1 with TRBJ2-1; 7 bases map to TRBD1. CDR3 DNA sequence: TGCGCCAGCAGCACACCCAGGACAGGCGATGAGCAGTTCTTC. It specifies CASSTPRTGDEQFF.